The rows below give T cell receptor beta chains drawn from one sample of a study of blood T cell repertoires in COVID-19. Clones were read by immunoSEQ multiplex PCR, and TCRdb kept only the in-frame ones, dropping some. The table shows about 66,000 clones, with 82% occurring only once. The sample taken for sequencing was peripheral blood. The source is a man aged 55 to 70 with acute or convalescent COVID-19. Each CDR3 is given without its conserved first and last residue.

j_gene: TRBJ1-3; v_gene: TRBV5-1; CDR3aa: ASSLNSRGNTIY
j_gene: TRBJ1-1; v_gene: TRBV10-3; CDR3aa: AISLRGDTEAF
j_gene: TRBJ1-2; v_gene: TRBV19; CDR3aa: ASRPDGGIYGYT
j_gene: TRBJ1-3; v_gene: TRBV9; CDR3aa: ASSSGQGLGNTIY
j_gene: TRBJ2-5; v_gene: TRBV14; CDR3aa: ASSQVDLGQETQY
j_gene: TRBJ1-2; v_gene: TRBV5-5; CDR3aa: ASKRGQGALGYT
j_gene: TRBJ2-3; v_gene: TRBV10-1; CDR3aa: ASSERAGAYTDTQY
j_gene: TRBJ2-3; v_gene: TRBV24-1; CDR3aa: ATSDSTVSTDTQY
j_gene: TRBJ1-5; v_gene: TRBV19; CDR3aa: ASSISGGRSNQPQH
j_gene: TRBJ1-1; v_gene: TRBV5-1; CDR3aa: ASDNRPLNTEAF
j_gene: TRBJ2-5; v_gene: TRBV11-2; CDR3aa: ASSFLRRETQY
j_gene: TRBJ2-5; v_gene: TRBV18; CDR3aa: ASSPRRTGGTGETQY
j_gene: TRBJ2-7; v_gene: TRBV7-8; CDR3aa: ASSPTPLGGYEQY
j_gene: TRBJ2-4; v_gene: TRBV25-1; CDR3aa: ASSDSGAKNIQY
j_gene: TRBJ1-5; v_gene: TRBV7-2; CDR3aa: ASSLVAGRGNQPQH
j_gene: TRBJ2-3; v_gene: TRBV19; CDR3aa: ASSTETGYAQY
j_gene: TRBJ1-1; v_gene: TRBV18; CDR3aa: ASSPLTGEFTEAF
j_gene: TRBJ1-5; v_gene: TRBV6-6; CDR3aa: ASMLGQGRSNQPQH
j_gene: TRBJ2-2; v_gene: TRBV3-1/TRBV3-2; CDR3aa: ASSPTGTGRTGELF
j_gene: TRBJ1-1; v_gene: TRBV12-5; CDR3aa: ASGRYGYTEAF
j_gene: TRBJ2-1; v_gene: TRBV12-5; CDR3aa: ASGGSGTYNEQF
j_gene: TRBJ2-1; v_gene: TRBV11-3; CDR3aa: ASSLKGEQF
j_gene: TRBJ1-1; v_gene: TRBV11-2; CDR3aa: ASSLGQGHTEAF
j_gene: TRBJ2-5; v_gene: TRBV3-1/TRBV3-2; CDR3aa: ASSQRLEEGQTQY
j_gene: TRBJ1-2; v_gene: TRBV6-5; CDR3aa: ASSYGRRDYGYT
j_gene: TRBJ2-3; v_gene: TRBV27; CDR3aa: ASSSQTRIQGLDTQY
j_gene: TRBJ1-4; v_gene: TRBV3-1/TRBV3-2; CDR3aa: ASSQQDRVNEKLF
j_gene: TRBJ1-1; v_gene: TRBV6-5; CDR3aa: ASSYSYMNTEAF
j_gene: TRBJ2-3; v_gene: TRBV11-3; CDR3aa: ASSSKTGYTQY
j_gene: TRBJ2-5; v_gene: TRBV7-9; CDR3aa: ASSLGVSVRGETQY
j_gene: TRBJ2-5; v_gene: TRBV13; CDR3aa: ASSMRDSTGEETQY
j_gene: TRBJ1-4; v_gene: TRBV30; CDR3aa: VVYATNEKLF
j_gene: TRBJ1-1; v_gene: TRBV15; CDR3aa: ATSIVKSKNTEAF
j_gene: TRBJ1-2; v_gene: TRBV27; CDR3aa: ASSPEARAYGYT
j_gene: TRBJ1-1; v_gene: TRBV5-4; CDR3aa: ASSSNAGVNTEAF
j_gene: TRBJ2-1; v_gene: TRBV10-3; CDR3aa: AISGFVTGNNEQF
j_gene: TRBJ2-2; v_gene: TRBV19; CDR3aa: ASIATANTGELF
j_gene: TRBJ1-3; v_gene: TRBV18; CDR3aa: ASSPPAGSGNTIY
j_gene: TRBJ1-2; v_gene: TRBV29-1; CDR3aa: SVAGQGPNYGYT
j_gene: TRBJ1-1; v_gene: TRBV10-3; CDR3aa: AISESYEAF
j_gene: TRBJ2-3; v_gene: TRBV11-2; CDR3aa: ASSLMEGLGTDTQY
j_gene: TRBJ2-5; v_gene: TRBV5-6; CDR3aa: ASSRGQEETQY
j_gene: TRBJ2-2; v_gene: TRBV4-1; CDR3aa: ASSQHRGRNTGELF
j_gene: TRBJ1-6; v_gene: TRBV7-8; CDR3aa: ASSRTVLQSSYNSPLH
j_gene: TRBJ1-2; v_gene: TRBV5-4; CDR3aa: ASSPGGGGAYGYT
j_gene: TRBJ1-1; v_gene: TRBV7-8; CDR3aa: ASSPRTGQTEAF
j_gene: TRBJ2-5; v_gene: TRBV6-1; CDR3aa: ASSDRRLVETQY
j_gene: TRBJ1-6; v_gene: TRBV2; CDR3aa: ASSGQGSINNSPLH
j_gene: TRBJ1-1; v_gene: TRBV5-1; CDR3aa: ASSESGGYTEAF
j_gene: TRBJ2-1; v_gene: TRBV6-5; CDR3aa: ASSYSGTRNEQF
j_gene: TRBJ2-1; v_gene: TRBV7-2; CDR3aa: ASSLAGGLYNEQF
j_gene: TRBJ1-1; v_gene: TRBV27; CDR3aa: ASSLSHRGWTEAF
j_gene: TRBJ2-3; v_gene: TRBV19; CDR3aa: ASSETGADTQY
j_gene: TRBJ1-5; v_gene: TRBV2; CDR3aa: ASSGDAQPQH
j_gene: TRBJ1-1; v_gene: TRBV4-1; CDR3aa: ASSQGPGQLNTEAF